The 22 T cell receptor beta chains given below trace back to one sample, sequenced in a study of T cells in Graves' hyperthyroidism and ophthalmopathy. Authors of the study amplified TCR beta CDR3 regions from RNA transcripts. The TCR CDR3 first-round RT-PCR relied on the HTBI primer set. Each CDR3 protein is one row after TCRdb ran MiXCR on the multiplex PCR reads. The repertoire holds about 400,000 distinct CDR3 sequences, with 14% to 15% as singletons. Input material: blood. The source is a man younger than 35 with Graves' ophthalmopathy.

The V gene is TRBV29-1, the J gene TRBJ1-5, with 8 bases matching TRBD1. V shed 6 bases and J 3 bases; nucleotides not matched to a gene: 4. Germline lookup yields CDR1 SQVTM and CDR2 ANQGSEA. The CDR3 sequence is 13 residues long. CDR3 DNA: TGCAGCGTGGGACAGGCGTTCAATCAGCCCCAGCATTTT. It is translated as CSVGQAFNQPQHF. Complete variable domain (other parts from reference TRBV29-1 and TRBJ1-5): SAVISQKPSRDICQRGTSLTIQCQVDSQVTMMFWYRQQPGQSLTLIATANQGSEATYESGFVIDKFPISRPNLTFSTLTVSNMSPEDSSIYLCSVGQAFNQPQHFGDGTRLSIL.

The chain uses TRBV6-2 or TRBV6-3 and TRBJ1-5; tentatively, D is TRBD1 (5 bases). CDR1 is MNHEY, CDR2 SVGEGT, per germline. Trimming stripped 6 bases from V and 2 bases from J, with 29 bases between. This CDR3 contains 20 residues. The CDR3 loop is CASSPVGTSILLYGNQPQHF. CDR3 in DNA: TGTGCCAGCAGCCCAGTTGGGACCTCAATCCTGTTATATGGCAATCAGCCCCAGCATTTT.

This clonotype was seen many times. The CDR3 here is CASTRVDGYNEQFF. The CDR3 coding sequence is TGTGCCAGCACCAGGGTTGACGGATACAATGAGCAGTTCTTC. This sequence joins TRBV2 and TRBJ2-1; D possibly corresponds to TRBD1 (5 bases). V was trimmed by 7 bases and J by 4 bases, leaving 14 bases between them. The germline V gene has CDR1 SNHLY and CDR2 FYNNEI. The CDR3 has 14 amino acids.

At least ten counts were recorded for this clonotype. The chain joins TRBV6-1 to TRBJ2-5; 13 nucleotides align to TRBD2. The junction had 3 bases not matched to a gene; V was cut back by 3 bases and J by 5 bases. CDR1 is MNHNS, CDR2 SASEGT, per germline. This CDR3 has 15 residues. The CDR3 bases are TGTGCCAGCAGTGATAGGGGACTAGCGGGGGAGACCCAGTACTTC. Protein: CASSDRGLAGETQYF.

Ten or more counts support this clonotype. The CDR3 sequence is CASSLVAGGLTDTQYF. The DNA of the CDR3 is TGCGCCAGCAGCTTGGTAGCGGGGGGGCTGACAGATACGCAGTATTTT. V gene TRBV5-1 combines with J gene TRBJ2-3; 11 nucleotides align to TRBD2. The CDR3 sequence is 16 residues long. Germline V CDR1 and CDR2: SGHRS, YFSETQ. The trim removed 0 bases at V and 3 bases at J, leaving 3 bases unmatched.

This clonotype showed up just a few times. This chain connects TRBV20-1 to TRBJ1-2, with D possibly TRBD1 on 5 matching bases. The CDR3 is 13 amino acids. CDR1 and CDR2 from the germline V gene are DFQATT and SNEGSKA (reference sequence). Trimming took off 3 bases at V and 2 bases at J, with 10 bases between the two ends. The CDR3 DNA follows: TGCAGTGCTAGGGCCGGGGACAACTATGGCTACACCTTC. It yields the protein CSARAGDNYGYTF.

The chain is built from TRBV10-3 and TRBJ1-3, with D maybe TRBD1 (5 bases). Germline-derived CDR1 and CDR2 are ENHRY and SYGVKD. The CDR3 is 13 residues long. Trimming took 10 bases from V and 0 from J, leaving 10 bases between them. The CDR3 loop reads CATRDASGNTIYF. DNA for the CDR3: TGTGCCACGCGGGACGCCTCTGGAAACACCATATATTTT.

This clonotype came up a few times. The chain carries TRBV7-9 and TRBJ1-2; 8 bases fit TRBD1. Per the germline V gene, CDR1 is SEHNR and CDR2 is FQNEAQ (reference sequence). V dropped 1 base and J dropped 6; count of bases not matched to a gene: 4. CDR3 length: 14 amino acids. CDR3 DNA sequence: TGTGCCAGCAGCTTAGGGAGGACAGGGCATGGCTACACCTTC. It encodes CASSLGRTGHGYTF.

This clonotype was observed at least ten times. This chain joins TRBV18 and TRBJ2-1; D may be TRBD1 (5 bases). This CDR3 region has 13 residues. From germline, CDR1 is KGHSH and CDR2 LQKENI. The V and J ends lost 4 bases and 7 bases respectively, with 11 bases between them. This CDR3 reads CASSLDSGNEQFF. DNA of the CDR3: TGTGCCAGCTCACTTGACAGTGGGAATGAGCAGTTCTTC.

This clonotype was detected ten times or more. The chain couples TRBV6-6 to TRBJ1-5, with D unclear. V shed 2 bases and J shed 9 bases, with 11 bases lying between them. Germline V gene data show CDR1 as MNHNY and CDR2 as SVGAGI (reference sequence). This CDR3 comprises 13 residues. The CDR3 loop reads CASSYAQHAPQHF. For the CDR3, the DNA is TGTGCCAGCAGTTACGCCCAGCATGCGCCCCAGCATTTT.

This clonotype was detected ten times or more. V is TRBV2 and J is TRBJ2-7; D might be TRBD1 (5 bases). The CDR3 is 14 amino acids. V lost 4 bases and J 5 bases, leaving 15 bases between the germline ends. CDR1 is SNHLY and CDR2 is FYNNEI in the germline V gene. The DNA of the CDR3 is TGTGCCAGCAGTGCCCTCCCAAGGGGTGACGAGCAGTACTTC. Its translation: CASSALPRGDEQYF.

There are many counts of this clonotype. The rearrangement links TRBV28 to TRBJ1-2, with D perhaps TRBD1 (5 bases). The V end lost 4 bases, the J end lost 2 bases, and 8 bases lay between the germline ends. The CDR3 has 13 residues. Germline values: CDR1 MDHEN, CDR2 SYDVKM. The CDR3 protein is CASSSGRNYGYTF. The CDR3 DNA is TGTGCCAGCAGTTCGGGACGGAACTATGGCTACACCTTC.

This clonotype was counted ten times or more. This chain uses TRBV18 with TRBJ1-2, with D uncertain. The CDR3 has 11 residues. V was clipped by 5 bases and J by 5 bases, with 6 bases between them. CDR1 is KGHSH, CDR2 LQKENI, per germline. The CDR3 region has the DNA TGTGCCAGCTCATCCTGGTATGGCTACACCTTC. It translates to CASSSWYGYTF.

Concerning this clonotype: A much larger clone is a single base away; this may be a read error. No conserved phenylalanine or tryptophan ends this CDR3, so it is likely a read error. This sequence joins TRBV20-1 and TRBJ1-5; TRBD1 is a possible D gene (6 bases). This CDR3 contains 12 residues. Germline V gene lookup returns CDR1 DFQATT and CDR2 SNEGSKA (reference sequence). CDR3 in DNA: TGCAGCTACAGGGTCGGCAATCAGCCCCAGCATTCT. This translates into CSYRVGNQPQHS.

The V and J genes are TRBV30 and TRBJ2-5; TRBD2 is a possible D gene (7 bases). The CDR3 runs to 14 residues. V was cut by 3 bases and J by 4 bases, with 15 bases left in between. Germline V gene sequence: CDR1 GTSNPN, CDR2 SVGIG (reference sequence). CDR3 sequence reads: CAWRGGGPRETQYF. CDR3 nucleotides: TGTGCCTGGAGGGGGGGGGGGCCTAGAGAGACCCAGTACTTC.

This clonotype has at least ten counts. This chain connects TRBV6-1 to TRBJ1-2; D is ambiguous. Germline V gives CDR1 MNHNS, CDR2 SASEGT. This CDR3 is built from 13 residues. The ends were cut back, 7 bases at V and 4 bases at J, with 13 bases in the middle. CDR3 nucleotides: TGTGCCAGCATCACTGACAAGAGCTATGGCTACACCTTC. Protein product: CASITDKSYGYTF.

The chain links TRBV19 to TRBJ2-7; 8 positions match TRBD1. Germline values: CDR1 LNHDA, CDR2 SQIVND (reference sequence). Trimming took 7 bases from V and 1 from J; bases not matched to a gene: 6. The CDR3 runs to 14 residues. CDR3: CASNPRTGSYEQYF. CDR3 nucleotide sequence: TGTGCCAGTAATCCTCGGACAGGGTCCTACGAGCAGTACTTC.

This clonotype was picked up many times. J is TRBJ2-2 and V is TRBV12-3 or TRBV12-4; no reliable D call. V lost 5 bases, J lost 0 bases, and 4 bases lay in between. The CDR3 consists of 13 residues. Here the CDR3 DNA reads TGTGCCAGCAGTCGATCGAACACCGGGGAGCTGTTTTTT. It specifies CASSRSNTGELFF.

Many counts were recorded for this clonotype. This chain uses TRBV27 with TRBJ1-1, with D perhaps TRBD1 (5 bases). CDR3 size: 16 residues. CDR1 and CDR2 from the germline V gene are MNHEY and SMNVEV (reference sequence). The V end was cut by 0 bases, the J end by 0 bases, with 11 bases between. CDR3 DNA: TGTGCCAGCAGTTTATCCTTAGGGGCAGTGAACACTGAAGCTTTCTTT. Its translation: CASSLSLGAVNTEAFF.

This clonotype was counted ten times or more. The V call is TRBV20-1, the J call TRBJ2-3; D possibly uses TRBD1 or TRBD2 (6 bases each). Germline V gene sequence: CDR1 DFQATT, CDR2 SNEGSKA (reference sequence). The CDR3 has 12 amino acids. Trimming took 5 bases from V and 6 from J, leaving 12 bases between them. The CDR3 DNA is TGCAGTGCTGAGAGGGGGGCGGATACGCAGTATTTT. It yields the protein CSAERGADTQYF.

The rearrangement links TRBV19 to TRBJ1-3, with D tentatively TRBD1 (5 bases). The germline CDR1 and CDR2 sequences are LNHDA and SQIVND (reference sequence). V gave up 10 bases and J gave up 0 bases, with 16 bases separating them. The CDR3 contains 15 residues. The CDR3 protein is CATREGSSSGNTIYF. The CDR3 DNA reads TGTGCCACCAGGGAGGGATCCTCCTCTGGAAACACCATATATTTT.

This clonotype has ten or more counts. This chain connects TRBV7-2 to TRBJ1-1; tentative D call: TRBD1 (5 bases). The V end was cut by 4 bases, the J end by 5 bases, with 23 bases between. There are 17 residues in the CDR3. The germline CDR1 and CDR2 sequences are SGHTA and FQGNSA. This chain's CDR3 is CASSSPHPGPTYTEAFF. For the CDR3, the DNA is TGTGCCAGCAGCTCACCTCACCCGGGACCCACGTATACTGAAGCTTTCTTT.